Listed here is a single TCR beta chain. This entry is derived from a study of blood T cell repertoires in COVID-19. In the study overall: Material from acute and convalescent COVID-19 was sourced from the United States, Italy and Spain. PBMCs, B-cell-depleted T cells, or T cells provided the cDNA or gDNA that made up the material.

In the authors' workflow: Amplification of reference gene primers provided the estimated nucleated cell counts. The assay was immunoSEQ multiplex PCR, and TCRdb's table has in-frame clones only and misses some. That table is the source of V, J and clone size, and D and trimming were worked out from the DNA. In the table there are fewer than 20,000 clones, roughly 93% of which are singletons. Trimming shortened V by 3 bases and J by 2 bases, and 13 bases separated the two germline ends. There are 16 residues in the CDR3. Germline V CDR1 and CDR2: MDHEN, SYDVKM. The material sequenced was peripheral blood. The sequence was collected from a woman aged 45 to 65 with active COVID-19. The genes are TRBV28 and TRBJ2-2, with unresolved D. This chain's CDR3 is CASSFYSSLNTGELFF. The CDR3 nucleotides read TGTGCCAGCAGTTTTTATTCGTCCCTTAACACCGGGGAGCTGTTTTTT.